The T cell receptor (beta chain) under discussion was sequenced for a study of control samples from healthy donors and cancer patients. Sequencing was performed with immunoSEQ multiplex PCR; in TCRdb, only in-frame clones are kept and a portion is missing. The sample holds some 110,000 clones, 93% seen once. Germline V lookup: CDR1 LGHDT, CDR2 YNNKEL (reference sequence). V lost 5 bases to trimming and J lost 7 bases; unmatched junction nucleotides: 8. The CDR3 length is 14 residues. The chain uses TRBV3-1 (or the pseudogene TRBV3-2) and TRBJ2-1; 7 nucleotides match TRBD1. The clonotype was recovered from a man aged 25 to 40 in good health. The material sequenced was blood. The CDR3 DNA is TGTGCCAGCAGCTTTAGGGGGCCATATAATGAGCAGTTCTTC. It codes for CASSFRGPYNEQFF.